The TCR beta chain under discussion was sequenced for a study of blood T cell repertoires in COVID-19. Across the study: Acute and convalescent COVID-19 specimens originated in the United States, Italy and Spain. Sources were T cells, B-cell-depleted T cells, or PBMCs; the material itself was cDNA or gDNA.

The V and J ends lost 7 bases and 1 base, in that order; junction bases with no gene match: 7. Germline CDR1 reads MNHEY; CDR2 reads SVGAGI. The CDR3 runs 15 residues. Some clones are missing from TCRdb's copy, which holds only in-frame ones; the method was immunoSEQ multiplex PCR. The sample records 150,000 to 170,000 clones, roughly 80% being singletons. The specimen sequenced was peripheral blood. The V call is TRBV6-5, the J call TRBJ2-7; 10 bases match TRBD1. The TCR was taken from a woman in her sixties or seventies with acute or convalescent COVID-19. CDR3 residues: CASIRQGAKSYEQYV. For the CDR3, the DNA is TGTGCCAGCATCAGACAGGGGGCAAAGTCCTACGAGCAGTACGTC.